The text below deals with one T cell receptor beta chain. Its antigen is unidentified. CD45RO-negative, CCR7-selected cells formed the naive CD8 fraction, which excluded terminally differentiated effector memory CD45RA+ cells. Germline lookup yields CDR1 LGHNT and CDR2 FRNRAP. V lost 4 bases to trimming and J lost 4 bases; unmatched junction nucleotides: 1. There are 13 residues in the CDR3. Profiled with immunoSEQ multiplex PCR; TCRdb holds only in-frame clones, not every one. In the table there are around 1,900,000 clones, approximately 92% of which are singletons. The data were obtained in a study of shared clonotypes between healthy human individuals. Background on the study: Donors consisted of two women and a few men between 18 and 49. Each donor had three CD4 naive, three CD4 memory, two CD8 naive and one CD8 memory plate.

Study-wide results and limits: Blood was the sole source, and tissue repertoires probably differ. For naive CD4 cells, 5% to 6.5% of clonotypes were shared across a few donors.

V gene TRBV12-5 combines with J gene TRBJ2-1, with 7 bases that match TRBD1. Sequences were obtained from naive CD8+ T cells from PBMCs. The origin of this receptor is a man between 18 and 29 years old in good health. Some clones in this sample may be carry-over from other donors' samples. As DNA, the CDR3 is TGTGCTAGTGGTTGGGGACAGTACAATGAGCAGTTCTTC. As protein: CASGWGQYNEQFF.